This T cell receptor (beta chain) is drawn from a study of technical replicates of blood from several donors. The data were produced by immunoSEQ multiplex PCR, yet TCRdb's version contains in-frame clones alone and is incomplete. The profile shows approximately 70,000 clones, nearly 98% of them singletons. This CDR3 is 13 amino acids long. CDR1 is WSHSY and CDR2 is SAAADI in the germline V gene. The V and J ends lost 0 bases and 8 bases respectively, with 8 bases between them. Material: T cells isolated from PBMCs. The receptor's source is a human donor in good health. The chain links TRBV10-2 to TRBJ1-5; D unresolved. CDR3 amino acids: CASSESPVKPQHF. The CDR3 region has the DNA TGCGCCAGCAGTGAGTCCCCCGTAAAGCCCCAGCATTTT.